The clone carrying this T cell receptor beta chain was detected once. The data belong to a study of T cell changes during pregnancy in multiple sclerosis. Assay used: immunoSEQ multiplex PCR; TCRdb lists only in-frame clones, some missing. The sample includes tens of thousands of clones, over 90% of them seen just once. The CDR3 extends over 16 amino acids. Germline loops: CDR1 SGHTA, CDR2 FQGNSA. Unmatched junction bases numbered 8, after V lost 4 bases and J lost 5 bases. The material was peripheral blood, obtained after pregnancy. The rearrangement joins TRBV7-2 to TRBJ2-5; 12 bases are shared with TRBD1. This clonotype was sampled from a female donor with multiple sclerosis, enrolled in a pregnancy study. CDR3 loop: CASSSWDRGLGETQYF. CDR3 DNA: TGTGCCAGCAGCTCGTGGGACAGGGGGCTAGGGGAGACCCAGTACTTC.